These 11 T cell receptor beta chains came from one sample sequenced in a study of T-cell memory formation after mild COVID-19. From the 5' RACE reads, TCRdb called clonotypes with MiXCR, one entry per CDR3 protein. The sample lists about 250,000 distinct CDR3 sequences, more than 15% occurring once. Specimen: PBMCs or a T cell subset sorted from them (not recorded which). All receptors come from a man in his late teens or twenties who had mild COVID-19 (a few samples of this study predate the infection). Cell type and time point are not known.

This clonotype was picked up a small number of times. V is TRBV6-5 and J is TRBJ1-6; D uncertain. The CDR3 runs to 15 residues. V lost 0 bases and J 7 bases, leaving 10 bases between the germline ends. The germline V gene has CDR1 MNHEY and CDR2 SVGAGI. The CDR3 region has the DNA TGTGCCAGCAGTTACTCTGGGGTACAGAATTCACCCCTCCACTTT. It encodes CASSYSGVQNSPLHF.

J is TRBJ2-2 and V is TRBV6-5; 12 positions agree with TRBD2. This CDR3 is 16 amino acids long. Germline V CDR1 and CDR2: MNHEY, SVGAGI. V dropped 11 bases and J dropped 7; count of bases not matched to a gene: 14. The CDR3 sequence: CASSPSGGASLGELFF. The CDR3 DNA reads as TGTGCCTCTTCCCCTAGCGGGGGGGCGTCTCTCGGGGAGCTGTTTTTT.

V gene TRBV20-1 combines with J gene TRBJ2-7; no reliable D call. The CDR3 loop spans 10 amino acids. Germline V gene sequence: CDR1 DFQATT, CDR2 SNEGSKA (reference sequence). Trimming cost V 6 bases and J 5 bases, with 8 bases left between them. CDR3 nucleotides: TGCAGTGCGGTTGGTCACGAGCAGTACGTC. This translates into CSAVGHEQYV.

This clonotype was seen at least ten times. V and J are TRBV6-5 and TRBJ2-7, with 9 nucleotides matching TRBD1. Unmatched junction bases numbered 7, after V lost 10 bases and J lost 3 bases. Germline CDR1 and CDR2: MNHEY and SVGAGI. This CDR3 has 13 amino acids. In nucleotides, the CDR3 is TGTGCCACAACGGGGACAGGGAGCTACGAGCAGTACTTC. It codes for CATTGTGSYEQYF.

This rearrangement joins TRBV5-1 to TRBJ2-3; possibly TRBD1 for D (5 bases). The CDR3 extends over 14 amino acids. The V gene's germline CDR1 is SGHRS and CDR2 YFSETQ. Trimming removed 1 base at V and 1 base at J, with 7 bases between. CDR3 sequence: CASSLQGGTDTQYF. In DNA, the CDR3 is TGCGCCAGCAGCTTGCAGGGCGGCACAGATACGCAGTATTTT.

The chain carries TRBV20-1 and TRBJ2-3, with D maybe TRBD1 (5 bases). The germline V gene encodes CDR1 DFQATT and CDR2 SNEGSKA (reference sequence). V dropped 1 base and J dropped 9 bases, with 11 bases sitting between them. The CDR3 runs to 12 residues. The CDR3 sequence: CSARGQGRTQYF. DNA for the CDR3: TGCAGTGCTAGAGGCCAGGGCAGGACGCAGTATTTT.

The V call is TRBV28, the J call TRBJ1-2; D is uncertain. This CDR3 is 14 amino acids long. Trimming took 3 bases from V and 2 from J, leaving 10 bases between them. CDR1 and CDR2 from the germline V gene are MDHEN and SYDVKM. This CDR3 is CASSFLGSNYGYTF. The DNA for the CDR3 is TGTGCCAGCAGTTTTCTGGGCAGCAACTATGGCTACACCTTC.

This clonotype appeared a few times. V gene TRBV7-2 combines with J gene TRBJ1-1; D is uncertain. Deletions cut 1 base from V and 0 bases from J, with 9 bases between. CDR1 and CDR2 from the germline V gene are SGHTA and FQGNSA. This CDR3 has 15 residues. The CDR3 nucleotides are TGTGCCAGCAGCTTAGTACACGGCTTGAACACTGAAGCTTTCTTT. Encoded protein: CASSLVHGLNTEAFF. Filled out from reference TRBV7-2 and TRBJ1-1, the complete variable domain reads GAGVSQSPSNKVTEKGKDVELRCDPISGHTALYWYRQSLGQGLEFLIYFQGNSAPDKSGLPSDRFSAERTGGSVSTLTIQRTQQEDSAVYLCASSLVHGLNTEAFFGQGTRLTVV.

The chain employs TRBV7-3 and TRBJ2-3, with 12 bases aligning to TRBD2. After removal of 1 base from V and 1 base from J, the junction contained 3 bases not matched to a gene. Germline V CDR1 and CDR2: SGHTA, FQGTGA. The CDR3 has 17 residues. DNA of the CDR3: TGTGCCAGCAGCTTAAGACTAGCGGGGGACCGCACAGATACGCAGTATTTT. Residues: CASSLRLAGDRTDTQYF.

This clonotype was seen a handful of times. V is TRBV6-2 or TRBV6-3 and J is TRBJ2-1; D uncertain. Germline assignment: CDR1 MNHEY and CDR2 SVGEGT. CDR3 length: 14 residues. The V end lost 7 bases, the J end lost 10 bases, and 20 bases lay between the germline ends. The CDR3 reads CASTRGNLLGEQFF. In DNA, the CDR3 is TGTGCCAGCACTCGAGGAAACCTACTGGGCGAGCAGTTCTTC.

The chain uses TRBV5-1 and TRBJ2-1, with unresolved D. Looked up from germline, CDR1 is SGHRS and CDR2 is YFSETQ. The ends were cut back, 0 bases at V and 0 bases at J, with 13 bases in the middle. The CDR3 runs 17 residues. CDR3 in amino acids: CASSLGAATSSYNEQFF. CDR3 bases: TGCGCCAGCAGCTTGGGTGCGGCCACGAGCTCCTACAATGAGCAGTTCTTC.